One sample yielded the 10 T cell receptor beta chains listed below, sequenced in a study of T cells in Graves' hyperthyroidism and ophthalmopathy. TCR beta CDR3 region amplification was performed from RNA transcripts. Initially, a first-round RT-PCR of the TCR CDR3 employed the HTBI primer set. MiXCR, run by TCRdb on the multiplex PCR reads, gives a single entry per CDR3 protein. This table has about 500,000 distinct CDR3 sequences, about a sixth appearing once. Sequenced sample: blood. The origin of the receptors is a young woman with Graves' hyperthyroidism.

This clonotype turned up a few times. The chain joins TRBV24-1 to TRBJ2-1, with TRBD2 identical over 9 bases. Germline trimming cut 9 bases from V and 5 bases from J; bases unmatched to any gene: 7. CDR3 length equals 14 residues. The germline V gene encodes CDR1 KGHDR and CDR2 SFDVKD. The CDR3 reads CATHAGGLDNEQFF. Here the CDR3 DNA reads TGTGCCACCCACGCGGGGGGGTTGGACAATGAGCAGTTCTTC.

This clonotype has at least ten counts. The chain recombines TRBV18 with TRBJ2-3; 7 bases fit TRBD1. Per germline, CDR1 KGHSH and CDR2 LQKENI. V gave up 2 bases and J gave up 5 bases; unmatched junction bases: 10. The CDR3 spans 16 residues. CDR3 DNA sequence: TGTGCCAGCTCACCAAAACAGGGGATTGAGAGAGATACGCAGTATTTT. This translates into CASSPKQGIERDTQYF.

The chain combines TRBV24-1 with TRBJ2-7, with TRBD1 matching 8 bases. Trimming cost V 12 bases and J 3 bases; bases outside gene matches: 12. This CDR3 region has 14 residues. The germline CDR1 and CDR2 sequences are KGHDR and SFDVKD. The CDR3: CAVRTGPPFYEQYF. The CDR3 nucleotides read TGTGCCGTGAGGACAGGGCCCCCGTTCTACGAGCAGTACTTC.

This clonotype was counted ten times or more. The rearrangement links TRBV24-1 to TRBJ2-5; D unresolved. The germline gives CDR1 KGHDR, CDR2 SFDVKD. This CDR3 comprises 16 residues. V shed 3 bases and J shed 5 bases, with 18 bases lying between them. This chain's CDR3 is CATSDLGPASVETQYF. The CDR3, as DNA: TGTGCCACCAGTGATCTCGGACCGGCCTCAGTGGAGACCCAGTACTTC.

This clonotype was detected a few times. This chain connects TRBV5-1 to TRBJ2-1, with unresolved D. V gave up 3 bases and J gave up 7 bases, with 8 bases separating them. Germline V gives CDR1 SGHRS, CDR2 YFSETQ. The CDR3 spans 12 residues. CDR3 DNA: TGCGCCAGCAGCTCCTATAGTAATGAGCAGTTCTTC. Amino acid sequence: CASSSYSNEQFF.

This clonotype was seen once. The V and J genes are TRBV5-1 and TRBJ1-2; 8 bases are shared with TRBD1. The length of the CDR3 is 17 residues. CDR1 and CDR2 (germline): SGHRS, YFSETQ. Trimming cost V 4 bases and J 4 bases; bases outside gene matches: 15. This chain's CDR3 is CASSREGRGRRSYGYTF. The CDR3 nucleotides read TGCGCCAGCAGCAGGGAAGGCAGGGGGCGTAGGAGCTATGGCTACACCTTC.

The gene calls are TRBV11-1 and TRBJ1-2, with a tentative D call TRBD1 (5 bases). Germline V lookup: CDR1 SGHAT, CDR2 FQDESV (reference sequence). This CDR3 region has 12 residues. With 4 bases removed from V and 8 bases from J, the gap between germline ends came to 11 bases. The CDR3 is CASSSGHQGYTF. The CDR3 DNA follows: TGTGCCAGCAGCTCCGGACATCAGGGCTACACCTTC.

This rearrangement joins TRBV4-1 to TRBJ2-3; D perhaps matches TRBD1 (6 bases). Germline CDR1 is MGHRA and CDR2 is YSYEKL. The ends were cut back, 2 bases at V and 1 base at J, with 16 bases in the middle. The CDR3 totals 17 residues. The CDR3 protein is CASSQKPGQTGTDTQYF. The CDR3 DNA follows: TGCGCCAGCAGCCAAAAACCCGGACAGACTGGCACAGATACGCAGTATTTT.

This clonotype was observed a few times. V gene TRBV3-1 combines with J gene TRBJ2-5; D is perhaps TRBD1 or TRBD2 (5 bases each). The CDR3 contains 13 residues. V was cut by 4 bases and J by 5 bases, with 11 bases left in between. In germline, CDR1 is LGHDT, CDR2 YNNKEL (reference sequence). The CDR3: CASSPEWGETQYF. The DNA for the CDR3 is TGTGCCAGCAGCCCGGAATGGGGGGAGACCCAGTACTTC.

The rearrangement uses TRBV10-1 and TRBJ1-1, with 9 bases fitting TRBD1. Per the germline V gene, CDR1 is WNHNN and CDR2 is SYGVQD (reference sequence). This CDR3 is 16 amino acids long. J was trimmed by 1 base and V by 5 bases; bases with no gene match: 8. The CDR3 nucleotides read TGCGCCAGCAGTCCGGGACAGGGAATACAGAACACTGAAGCTTTCTTT. Translation: CASSPGQGIQNTEAFF.